Below, 32 T cell receptor beta chains from the same sample are listed, as sequenced in a study of PD-1 blockade in mismatch repair-deficient tumors. Measured with immunoSEQ multiplex PCR; TCRdb has only the in-frame clones, and not every one. The table lists some 110,000 clones, 60% to 85% of them singletons. Sequenced material: peripheral blood, taken 60 weeks after starting pembrolizumab. The receptor set was obtained from an adult with mismatch repair-deficient cancer.

The chain joins TRBV6-1 to TRBJ1-5; 8 bases are a match to TRBD1. Germline V lookup: CDR1 MNHNS, CDR2 SASEGT. There are 15 residues in the CDR3. V lost 7 bases and J lost 5; bases outside the gene matches: 10. The CDR3: CASTGRGQRDQPQHF. In nucleotides, the CDR3 is TGTGCCAGCACGGGCAGGGGGCAGAGGGATCAGCCCCAGCATTTT.

The chain uses TRBV9 and TRBJ2-1, with D uncertain. V lost 3 bases to trimming and J lost 2 bases, with 6 bases between them. CDR1 SGDLS and CDR2 YYNGEE come from the germline V gene. The CDR3 length is 13 residues. The CDR3 bases are TGTGCCAGCAGCGGGCCCACCTACAATGAGCAGTTCTTC. Its translation: CASSGPTYNEQFF. The whole variable domain, remainder taken from reference TRBV9 and TRBJ2-1, is DSGVTQTPKHLITATGQRVTLRCSPRSGDLSVYWYQQSLDQGLQFLIQYYNGEERAKGNILERFSAQQFPDLHSELNLSSLELGDSALYFCASSGPTYNEQFFGPGTRLTVL.

The V gene is TRBV6-5, the J gene TRBJ2-7; 7 nucleotides agree with TRBD2. In germline, CDR1 is MNHEY, CDR2 SVGAGI. The CDR3 consists of 13 residues. The V and J ends lost 2 bases and 2 bases, in that order; junction bases with no gene match: 0. The CDR3 here is CASSYSGTYEQYF. The CDR3, as DNA: TGTGCCAGCAGTTACAGCGGGACCTACGAGCAGTACTTC.

The genes are TRBV15 and TRBJ2-3, with 7 bases fitting TRBD2. The V gene end was trimmed by 9 bases and the J gene end by 2 bases; junction bases not matched to a gene: 8. Germline V gene lookup returns CDR1 LNHNV and CDR2 YYDKDF (reference sequence). CDR3 length equals 14 residues. CDR3 in amino acids: CATNQRGYTDTQYF. The CDR3, as DNA: TGTGCCACGAACCAGCGGGGCTACACAGATACGCAGTATTTT.

This chain links TRBV9 with TRBJ2-1; TRBD2 aligns across 14 bases. CDR1 and CDR2 (germline): SGDLS, YYNGEE. The CDR3 covers 18 residues. After removal of 4 bases from V and 0 bases from J, the junction contained 6 bases not matched to a gene. Here the CDR3 reads CASSLSGTSGSSYNEQFF. DNA for the CDR3: TGTGCCAGCAGCCTTAGCGGGACTAGCGGGAGCTCCTACAATGAGCAGTTCTTC.

This clone is a singleton in its sample. This chain joins TRBV13 and TRBJ2-1; 7 positions agree with TRBD1. Looked up from germline, CDR1 is PRHDT and CDR2 is FYEKMQ (reference sequence). The CDR3 totals 16 residues. V was clipped by 0 bases and J by 4 bases; unmatched bases: 6. The CDR3 nucleotides are TGTGCCAGCAGCTTAGGGAGACAGGGATTATACAATGAGCAGTTCTTC. It yields the protein CASSLGRQGLYNEQFF.

The J gene is TRBJ1-1, the V gene TRBV7-3, with D unresolved. The CDR3 length is 13 residues. Per germline, CDR1 SGHTA and CDR2 FQGTGA. The V and J ends lost 5 bases and 0 bases respectively, with 7 bases between them. CDR3 nucleotide sequence: TGTGCCAGCAGCATCTCGTTGAACACTGAAGCTTTCTTT. Residues: CASSISLNTEAFF. The full variable domain, rest sourced from reference TRBV7-3 and TRBJ1-1, is GAGVSQTPSNKVTEKGKYVELRCDPISGHTALYWYRQSLGQGPEFLIYFQGTGAADDSGLPNDRFFAVRPEGSVSTLKIQRTERGDSAVYLCASSISLNTEAFFGQGTRLTVV.

The chain links TRBV7-9 to TRBJ2-5, with 8 bases identical to TRBD2. J gave up 5 bases and V 4 bases, and 6 bases lay outside the gene matches. CDR1 SEHNR and CDR2 FQNEAQ come from the germline V gene (reference sequence). The CDR3 is made up of 14 amino acids. The CDR3 protein is CASSSIGGVETQYF. CDR3 coding DNA: TGTGCCAGCAGCTCAATCGGGGGGGTGGAGACCCAGTACTTC.

The V call is TRBV9, the J call TRBJ1-2, with a tentative D call TRBD1 (5 bases). In germline, CDR1 is SGDLS, CDR2 YYNGEE. The V end lost 4 bases, the J end lost 6 bases, and 19 bases lay between the germline ends. CDR3 length equals 15 residues. The CDR3 is CASSPKYSPGNGYTF. Written as DNA, the CDR3 is TGTGCCAGCAGCCCCAAATACTCACCAGGGAATGGCTACACCTTC.

The chain uses TRBV10-3 and TRBJ2-7; TRBD2 matches 7 bases. CDR3 length: 18 residues. Trimming at V came to 6 bases and at J to 2 bases, leaving 19 bases not matched to a gene. From germline, CDR1 is ENHRY and CDR2 SYGVKD. The CDR3 loop reads CAIRVHGKRDSLTYEQYF. In nucleotides, the CDR3 is TGTGCCATCAGGGTCCATGGCAAGCGGGACTCACTTACCTACGAGCAGTACTTC.

This rearrangement joins TRBV30 to TRBJ1-2, with D possibly TRBD1 on 5 matching bases. From germline, CDR1 is GTSNPN and CDR2 SVGIG (reference sequence). The CDR3 is 13 residues long. Trimming left V 1 base short and J 4 bases short, with 10 bases between. CDR3 amino acids: CAWSAGQAYGYTF. CDR3 in DNA: TGTGCCTGGAGTGCGGGGCAGGCCTATGGCTACACCTTC. The full variable domain, its missing parts supplied by reference TRBV30 and TRBJ1-2, is SQTIHQWPATLVQPVGSPLSLECTVEGTSNPNLYWYRQAAGRGLQLLFYSVGIGQISSEVPQNLSASRPQDRQFILSSKKLLLSDSGFYLCAWSAGQAYGYTFGSGTRLTVV.

This sequence joins TRBV5-6 and TRBJ2-1, with 7 positions matching TRBD2. After removal of 1 base from V and 4 bases from J, the junction contained 5 bases not matched to a gene. The germline CDR1 and CDR2 sequences are SGHDT and YYEEEE. The CDR3 is 15 residues long. The CDR3 region is CASSLRPSGYNEQFF. The DNA of the CDR3 is TGTGCCAGCAGCTTGAGGCCTAGCGGTTACAATGAGCAGTTCTTC.

The V and J genes are TRBV27 and TRBJ2-7; the D is unclear. The CDR3 has 13 residues. Germline V lookup: CDR1 MNHEY, CDR2 SMNVEV (reference sequence). Trimming shortened V by 0 bases and J by 3 bases, and 6 bases separated the two germline ends. CDR3 sequence reads: CASSLSNNYEQYF. The CDR3 region has the DNA TGTGCCAGCAGTTTATCTAATAACTACGAGCAGTACTTC.

The rearrangement links TRBV29-1 to TRBJ2-1, with 9 bases aligning to TRBD1. Unmatched junction bases numbered 13, after V lost 7 bases and J lost 9 bases. The germline V gene encodes CDR1 SQVTM and CDR2 ANQGSEA. The CDR3 is 14 amino acids. CDR3 in amino acids: CSAALVQGAFEQFF. DNA for the CDR3: TGCAGCGCGGCCCTGGTACAGGGGGCTTTTGAGCAGTTCTTC.

This clone was seen just once. This chain connects TRBV5-4 to TRBJ1-4; 7 positions match TRBD1. Trimming cost V 2 bases and J 3 bases; bases outside gene matches: 1. CDR1 is SGHNT, CDR2 YYREEE, per germline (reference sequence). The length of the CDR3 is 14 residues. CDR3 bases: TGTGCCAGCAGCTTAGGGGGCTCTAATGAAAAACTGTTTTTT. It translates to CASSLGGSNEKLFF.

The chain employs TRBV19 and TRBJ1-5; D is perhaps TRBD1 (6 bases). CDR1 is LNHDA, CDR2 SQIVND, per germline (reference sequence). Trimming cost V 4 bases and J 4 bases, with 8 bases left between them. The CDR3 has 13 residues. This CDR3 is CASSRTVNQPQHF. The CDR3 nucleotides are TGTGCCAGTAGTAGGACAGTTAATCAGCCCCAGCATTTT.

The rearrangement uses TRBV7-6 and TRBJ2-7; 14 bases fit TRBD2. CDR1 is SGHVS and CDR2 is FNYEAQ in the germline V gene. This CDR3 is 15 amino acids long. Trimming at V came to 5 bases and at J to 5 bases, leaving 5 bases not matched to a gene. CDR3 in DNA: TGTGCCAGCAGCAATACGGGACTAGCGGGAGACGAGCAGTACTTC. Protein sequence: CASSNTGLAGDEQYF.

V and J are TRBV2 and TRBJ2-7; 12 positions match TRBD2. The CDR3 contains 14 residues. CDR1 SNHLY and CDR2 FYNNEI come from the germline V gene. The junction had 6 bases not matched to a gene; V was cut back by 5 bases and J by 7 bases. CDR3 nucleotide sequence: TGTGCCAGCAGTCAGGCTAGCGGGAGGGTAGAGCAGTACTTC. This translates into CASSQASGRVEQYF.

The genes are TRBV19 and TRBJ2-1; 7 bases map to TRBD2. After removal of 3 bases from V and 1 base from J, the junction contained 3 bases not matched to a gene. This CDR3 has 15 amino acids. Germline CDR1 reads LNHDA; CDR2 reads SQIVND (reference sequence). The CDR3 is CASSMLAESYNEQFF. CDR3 coding DNA: TGTGCCAGTAGTATGCTAGCGGAGTCCTACAATGAGCAGTTCTTC. The full variable domain, completed using reference TRBV19 and TRBJ2-1, is DGGITQSPKYLFRKEGQNVTLSCEQNLNHDAMYWYRQDPGQGLRLIYYSQIVNDFQKGDIAEGYSVSREKKESFPLTVTSAQKNPTAFYLCASSMLAESYNEQFFGPGTRLTVL.

This chain links TRBV10-3 with TRBJ2-7; TRBD2 matches at 10 bases. The J segment lost 0 bases and the V segment lost 5 bases, leaving 4 bases of the junction unmatched. Germline CDR1 ENHRY, CDR2 SYGVKD. This CDR3 has 15 amino acids. In DNA, the CDR3 is TGTGCCATCAGTCCAACTAGCGGGATCTCCTACGAGCAGTACTTC. It encodes CAISPTSGISYEQYF.

The chain carries TRBV6-6 and TRBJ2-2; TRBD1 aligns across 7 bases. Losses at the gene ends were 10 bases for V and 0 bases for J; bases not matched to a gene: 5. CDR1 and CDR2 from the germline V gene are MNHNY and SVGAGI (reference sequence). The CDR3 loop spans 14 amino acids. This chain's CDR3 is CAINRGSNTGELFF. DNA of the CDR3: TGTGCCATCAACAGGGGCTCGAACACCGGGGAGCTGTTTTTT.

The CDR3 DNA reads TGTGCCAGCAGCTTGGGTGCGGGAGTAGCCCAAGAGACCCAGTACTTC. It is translated as CASSLGAGVAQETQYF. The chain combines TRBV5-4 with TRBJ2-5; TRBD2 aligns across 7 bases. This CDR3 has 16 residues. Germline V CDR1 and CDR2: SGHNT, YYREEE (reference sequence). V trimming: 0 bases; J trimming: 1 base; junction bases outside the gene matches: 6.

CDR3 DNA sequence: TGTGCCAGCCGTGGGGTCAACACTGAAGCTTTCTTT. Its translation is CASRGVNTEAFF. The V gene is TRBV14, the J gene TRBJ1-1; D is unresolved. Germline CDR1 and CDR2: SGHDN and FVKESK. The V end was cut by 8 bases, the J end by 2 bases, with 9 bases between. CDR3 length: 12 amino acids.

This clone has a single count. The rearrangement links TRBV7-9 to TRBJ2-5, with D perhaps matching TRBD2 (6 bases). This CDR3 is 13 amino acids long. Trimming removed 4 bases from V and 3 bases from J, with 9 bases in between. CDR1 is SEHNR and CDR2 is FQNEAQ in the germline V gene (reference sequence). CDR3 residues: CASSSDYKETQYF. The CDR3 DNA is TGTGCCAGCAGCTCGGACTATAAAGAGACCCAGTACTTC.

V gene TRBV19 combines with J gene TRBJ1-5, with 7 nucleotides matching TRBD1. CDR1 LNHDA and CDR2 SQIVND come from the germline V gene (reference sequence). Trimming took 3 bases from V and 4 from J; bases not matched to a gene: 3. The CDR3 is 14 residues long. The CDR3 DNA sequence: TGTGCCAGTAGTATTGGGACAGTGAATCAGCCCCAGCATTTT. Translating gives CASSIGTVNQPQHF.

The V gene is TRBV7-3, the J gene TRBJ1-1, with a tentative D call TRBD1 (5 bases). The ends were cut back, 2 bases at V and 5 bases at J, with 12 bases in the middle. Germline values: CDR1 SGHTA, CDR2 FQGTGA. There are 14 residues in the CDR3. The CDR3 sequence: CASSLRARGTEAFF. The CDR3 region has the DNA TGTGCCAGCAGCTTACGTGCAAGGGGAACTGAAGCTTTCTTT.

The genes are TRBV13 and TRBJ2-7, with D possibly being TRBD1 or TRBD2 (5 bases each). V lost 5 bases to trimming and J lost 2 bases, with 16 bases between them. The CDR3 runs 15 residues. Germline V gene data show CDR1 as PRHDT and CDR2 as FYEKMQ (reference sequence). The CDR3 loop reads CASSPNLRGAYEQYF. The CDR3 bases are TGTGCCAGCAGCCCAAACCTCCGGGGCGCCTACGAGCAGTACTTC.

The CDR3 protein is CASSHNRGSADTQYF. The CDR3, as DNA: TGTGCCAGCAGTCATAACAGGGGTAGTGCAGATACGCAGTATTTT. The rearrangement uses TRBV25-1 and TRBJ2-3; 7 bases are a match to TRBD1. Per germline, CDR1 MGHDK and CDR2 SYGVNS. J lost 4 bases, V lost 5 bases, and 9 bases had no gene match. This CDR3 comprises 15 residues.

In its sample, this clone was seen once. This rearrangement joins TRBV6-5 to TRBJ2-7; D gene uncertain. CDR1 and CDR2 (germline): MNHEY, SVGAGI. V was pared by 6 bases and J by 3 bases, with 6 bases between. The CDR3 has 11 residues. The CDR3: CASSVGYEQYF. In nucleotides, the CDR3 is TGTGCCAGCAGCGTGGGCTACGAGCAGTACTTC.

This chain links TRBV7-2 with TRBJ2-7, with 10 bases aligning to TRBD1. The CDR3 spans 15 residues. Trimming at V came to 1 base and at J to 2 bases, leaving 2 bases not matched to a gene. The germline CDR1 and CDR2 sequences are SGHTA and FQGNSA. CDR3 coding DNA: TGTGCCAGCAGCTTAGGGGGACAGGGGACCTACGAGCAGTACTTC. Residues: CASSLGGQGTYEQYF.

V usage is TRBV7-9 and J usage is TRBJ2-1, with D unresolved. The ends were cut back, 1 base at V and 6 bases at J, with 13 bases in the middle. Germline CDR1 reads SEHNR; CDR2 reads FQNEAQ (reference sequence). The CDR3 length is 15 residues. The CDR3 DNA reads as TGTGCCAGCAGCTTAGGCGAGAGGCTAGTCAATGAGCAGTTCTTC. Translating gives CASSLGERLVNEQFF.

J is TRBJ1-2 and V is TRBV28; 8 bases match TRBD1. The CDR3 extends over 15 amino acids. CDR1 MDHEN and CDR2 SYDVKM come from the germline V gene. With 6 bases clipped from V and 3 bases from J, the junction kept 9 bases outside the gene matches. As DNA, the CDR3 is TGTGCCAGCAGCCCTGCAGGGGGCGCCGACTATGGCTACACCTTC. Translated: CASSPAGGADYGYTF.